The present TCR beta chain was sequenced within a study of graft-versus-host responses after intestinal transplantation. The overall study: All recipients were transplanted with multivisceral, liver-intestinal, or isolated intestinal grafts. Recipients uniformly received anti-thymocyte globulin induction, followed by tacrolimus and steroids for around 3 years. Study-wide points: Patients with graft-donor T cell macrochimerism had high graft-versus-host to host-versus-graft clonal ratios in allografts. The recipient marrow held GvH clones, and some of them showed up first in ileum or blood.

A remark on this clone: Its target is not known.

TCRdb keeps only in-frame clones here, not all; method: immunoSEQ multiplex PCR. The sample shows around 30,000 clones, less than 90% of them seen only once. This CDR3 spans 12 amino acids. Germline V gene lookup returns CDR1 SQVTM and CDR2 ANQGSEA. V lost 0 bases to trimming and J lost 4 bases, with 6 bases between them. Sequencing was performed on PBMCs, taken approximately four weeks after intestinal transplant. The TCR comes from a human patient who received an intestinal transplant, so some T cells may come from the graft donor. This chain joins TRBV29-1 and TRBJ1-2; D is ambiguous. The CDR3 spells CSVEEGGYGYTF. The CDR3 bases are TGCAGCGTTGAAGAGGGTGGCTATGGCTACACCTTC. The whole variable domain, filled in from reference TRBV29-1 and TRBJ1-2, reads SAVISQKPSRDICQRGTSLTIQCQVDSQVTMMFWYRQQPGQSLTLIATANQGSEATYESGFVIDKFPISRPNLTFSTLTVSNMSPEDSSIYLCSVEEGGYGYTFGSGTRLTVV.